This TCR beta chain was sequenced during a study of T cell changes during pregnancy in multiple sclerosis. Germline CDR1 reads MNHNY; CDR2 reads SVGAGI (reference sequence). The CDR3 contains 13 residues. The V gene end was trimmed by 7 bases and the J gene end by 7 bases; junction bases not matched to a gene: 7. Sequenced by immunoSEQ multiplex PCR; TCRdb stores in-frame clones only, minus some. The sample has around 39,000 clones, 88% seen once. The sequencing used CD4+ T cells from peripheral blood mononuclear cells, collected before pregnancy. The gene calls are TRBV6-6 and TRBJ2-1, with 7 bases that match TRBD2. This receptor was identified in a female donor with multiple sclerosis, enrolled in a pregnancy study. CDR3 protein: CASTREVNNEQFF. In DNA form, the CDR3 reads TGTGCCAGCACCCGGGAGGTCAATAATGAGCAGTTCTTC.